A selection of T cell receptor beta chains follows, all from one sample in a study of T-cell reconstitution after alpha-beta-depleted transplantation in children. From the PCR reads, TCRdb called clonotypes with MiXCR, one entry per CDR3 protein. The sample carries hundreds of thousands of distinct CDR3 sequences, 16% recorded once. The source material was PBMCs from the stem cell graft donor, sampled from the stem cell graft. Source of these receptors: a human donor who donated a stem cell graft to a child with acute myeloid leukemia. The CDR3 runs from the conserved cysteine through the conserved F or W. Each record gives: J gene, clone size, V gene, D gene, CDR3 protein, CDR3 DNA. The D gene is left open where the match is weak. Clone size is not always given. Where it is, it says once, few, many or a class for expanded clones.

>TRBJ1-1|.|TRBV10-2|.
CASGDNEGTEAFF
TGCGCCAGCGGGGATAATGAGGGGACTGAAGCTTTCTTT
>TRBJ1-1|.|TRBV18|.
CASSQSPDTEAFF
TGTGCCAGCTCACAATCTCCGGACACTGAAGCTTTCTTT
>TRBJ1-4|few|TRBV7-8|.
CASSLALLVANEKLFF
TGTGCCAGCAGCTTAGCTCTCCTGGTAGCTAATGAAAAACTGTTTTTT
>TRBJ1-5|few|TRBV7-9|TRBD1
CASSLTGTGNQPQHF
TGTGCCAGCAGCTTAACCGGGACAGGGAATCAGCCCCAGCATTTT
>TRBJ2-7|many|TRBV20-1|.
CSARGAGEDYEQYF
TGCAGTGCAAGGGGGGCAGGGGAGGACTACGAGCAGTACTTC
>TRBJ1-5|many|TRBV15|TRBD1
CATSRDRGVSNQPQHF
TGTGCCACCAGCAGAGACAGGGGGGTTAGCAATCAGCCCCAGCATTTT
>TRBJ1-2|.|TRBV7-8|TRBD1
CASSQSGTGINYGYTF
TGTGCCAGCAGTCAATCCGGGACAGGGATTAACTATGGCTACACCTTC
>TRBJ2-1|many|TRBV4-2|.
CASSQDRAGAFRNEQFF
TGTGCCAGCAGCCAAGACCGGGCGGGGGCCTTTAGGAATGAGCAGTTCTTC
>TRBJ1-1|.|TRBV7-6|.
CASSSAGHTEAFF
TGTGCCAGCAGCTCCGCGGGACACACTGAAGCTTTCTTT
>TRBJ2-1|many|TRBV5-6|.
CASMGGPYNEQFF
TGTGCCAGCATGGGGGGGCCTTACAATGAGCAGTTCTTC